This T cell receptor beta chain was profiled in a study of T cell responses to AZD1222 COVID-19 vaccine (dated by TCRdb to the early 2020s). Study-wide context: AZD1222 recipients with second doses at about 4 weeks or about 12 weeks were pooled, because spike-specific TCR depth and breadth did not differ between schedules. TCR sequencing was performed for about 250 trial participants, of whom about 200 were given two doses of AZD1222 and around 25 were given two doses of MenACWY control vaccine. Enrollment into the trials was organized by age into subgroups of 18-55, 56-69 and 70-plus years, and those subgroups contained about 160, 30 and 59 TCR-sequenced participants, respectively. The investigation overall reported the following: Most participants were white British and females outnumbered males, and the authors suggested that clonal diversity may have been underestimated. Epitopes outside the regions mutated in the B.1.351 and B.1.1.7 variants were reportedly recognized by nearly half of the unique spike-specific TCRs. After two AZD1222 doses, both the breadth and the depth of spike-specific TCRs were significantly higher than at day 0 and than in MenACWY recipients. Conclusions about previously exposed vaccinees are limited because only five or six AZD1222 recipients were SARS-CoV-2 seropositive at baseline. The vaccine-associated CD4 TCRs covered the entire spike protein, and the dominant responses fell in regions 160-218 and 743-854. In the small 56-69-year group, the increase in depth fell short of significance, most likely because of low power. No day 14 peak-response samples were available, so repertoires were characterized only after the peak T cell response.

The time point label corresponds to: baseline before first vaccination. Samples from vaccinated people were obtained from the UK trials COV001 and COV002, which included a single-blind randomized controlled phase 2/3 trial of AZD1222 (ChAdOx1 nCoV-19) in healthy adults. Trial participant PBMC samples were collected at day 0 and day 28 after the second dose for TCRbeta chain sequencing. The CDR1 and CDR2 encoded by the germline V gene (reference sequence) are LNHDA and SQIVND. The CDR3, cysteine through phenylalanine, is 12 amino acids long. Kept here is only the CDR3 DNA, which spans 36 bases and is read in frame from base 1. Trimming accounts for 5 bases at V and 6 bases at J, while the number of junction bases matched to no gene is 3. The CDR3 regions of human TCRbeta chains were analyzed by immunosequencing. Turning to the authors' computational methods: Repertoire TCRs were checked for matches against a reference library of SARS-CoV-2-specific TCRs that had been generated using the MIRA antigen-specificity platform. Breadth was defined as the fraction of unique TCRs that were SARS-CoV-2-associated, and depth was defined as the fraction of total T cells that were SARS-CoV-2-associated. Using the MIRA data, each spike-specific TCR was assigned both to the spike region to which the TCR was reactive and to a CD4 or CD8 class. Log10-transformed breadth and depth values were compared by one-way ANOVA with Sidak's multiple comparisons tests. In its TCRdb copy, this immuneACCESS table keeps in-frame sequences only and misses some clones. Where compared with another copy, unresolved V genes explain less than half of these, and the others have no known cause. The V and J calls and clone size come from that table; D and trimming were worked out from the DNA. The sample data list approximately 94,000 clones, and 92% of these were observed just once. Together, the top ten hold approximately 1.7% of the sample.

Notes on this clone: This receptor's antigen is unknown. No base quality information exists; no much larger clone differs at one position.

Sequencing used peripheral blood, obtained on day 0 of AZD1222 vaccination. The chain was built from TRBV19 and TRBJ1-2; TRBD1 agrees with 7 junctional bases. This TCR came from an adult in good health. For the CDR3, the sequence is CASSPDRDGYTF. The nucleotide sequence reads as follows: TGTGCCAGTAGTCCAGACAGGGATGGCTACACCTTC.